These T cell receptor beta chains were read from a single sample in a study of blood T cell repertoires in COVID-19. Assay used: immunoSEQ multiplex PCR; TCRdb lists only in-frame clones, some missing. This repertoire shows approximately 330,000 clones, 89% found once; its top ten account for over 9%. Sequenced material: PBMCs or T cells enriched from blood (not recorded which). Receptor source: a woman under 40 who had recovered from COVID-19. The CDR3 runs from the conserved cysteine through the conserved F or W.

j_call v_call cdr3_aa
TRBJ2-4 TRBV13 CASSLRSARGGTKNIQYF
TRBJ2-7 TRBV7-6 CASTLGLAGGFSAYEQYF
TRBJ2-2 TRBV7-2 CASSFSGWEDTGELFF
TRBJ1-1 TRBV18 CASSPPGAGVTEAFF
TRBJ2-1 TRBV2 CASTLDREGNNEQFF
TRBJ2-7 TRBV5-4 CASSFGTLAPYEQYF
TRBJ1-1 TRBV6-2/TRBV6-3 CASSMDRGTGNTEAFF
TRBJ2-2 TRBV29-1 CSVAPTGTANTGELFF
TRBJ2-1 TRBV5-1 CASSWGTVNNEQFF
TRBJ1-4 TRBV5-1 CASSLGQENEKLFF
TRBJ1-5 TRBV19 CASIRDSRYSNQPQHF
TRBJ1-6 TRBV7-2 CASSLDGSSYNSPLHF
TRBJ2-7 TRBV28 CASSYTDMTGDPYEQYF
TRBJ1-5 TRBV5-6 CASHVGGHGQPQHF
TRBJ1-3 TRBV10-3 CAIMGAPGNTIYF
TRBJ1-1 TRBV11-3 CASSRGQSTEAFF
TRBJ1-5 TRBV18 CASSGAKGPQHF
TRBJ2-5 TRBV30 CAWTGLETQYF
TRBJ1-3 TRBV2 CASSGNRAGNTIYF
TRBJ1-1 TRBV27 CASSLYWGTGRNTEAFF
TRBJ2-3 TRBV15 CATSRTLAGGPTDTQYF
TRBJ1-1 TRBV19 CASSINLFVEAFF
TRBJ2-3 TRBV18 CASSPLSGHRLAPGTDTQYF
TRBJ1-2 TRBV27 CASSLKGAWGYTF
TRBJ2-1 TRBV18 CASSLGEVNEQFF
TRBJ2-2 TRBV19 CASREQGQNTGELFF
TRBJ2-5 TRBV19 CASSFGFAQETQYF
TRBJ1-6 TRBV28 CASSPWGGYNSPLHF
TRBJ1-2 TRBV2 CASSGAGNYGYTF
TRBJ2-3 TRBV7-7 CASSFDLAFLDTQYF
TRBJ2-1 TRBV29-1 CSARRERHEQFF
TRBJ2-7 TRBV24-1 CATSDEVSYEQYF
TRBJ1-2 TRBV19 CASTRDNNYGYTF
TRBJ2-1 TRBV11-2 CASSFGTGVEQFF
TRBJ1-1 TRBV6-5 CASRDNRDSDTEAFF
TRBJ2-2 TRBV5-8 CASSFRGVAGGPTGELFF
TRBJ2-6 TRBV2 CASERQGISGANVLTF
TRBJ2-1 TRBV12-3/TRBV12-4 CASSPTGRTEQFF
TRBJ1-1 TRBV6-5 CATLRDRGLNTEAFF
TRBJ2-7 TRBV4-2 CASSHSPGLAPHEQYF
TRBJ2-5 TRBV27 CASSLLSAGEETQYF
TRBJ1-5 TRBV5-6 CASSTGTGRGQPQHF
TRBJ1-1 TRBV27 CASSLSTNTEAFF
TRBJ1-1 TRBV19 CASSRKQGTQFSEAFF
TRBJ1-1 TRBV4-3 CASSQAWTGLTEAFF
TRBJ2-1 TRBV7-9 CASSEWTSGRVNEQFF
TRBJ2-1 TRBV11-2 CASSSSGTSSYNEQFF
TRBJ1-6 TRBV30 CAWSGANSPLHF
TRBJ1-1 TRBV3-1/TRBV3-2 CASSQVEYTEAFF